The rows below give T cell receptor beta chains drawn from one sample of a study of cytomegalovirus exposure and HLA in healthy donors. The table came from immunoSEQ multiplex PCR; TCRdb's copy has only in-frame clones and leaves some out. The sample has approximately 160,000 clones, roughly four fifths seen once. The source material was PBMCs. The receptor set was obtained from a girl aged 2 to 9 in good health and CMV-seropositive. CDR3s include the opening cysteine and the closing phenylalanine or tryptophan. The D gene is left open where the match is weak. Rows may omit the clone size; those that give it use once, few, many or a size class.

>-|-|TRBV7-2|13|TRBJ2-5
TGTGCCAGCAGCTTCGGGGGTTCAGAGACCCAGTACTTC
CASSFGGSETQYF
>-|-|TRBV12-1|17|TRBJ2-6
TGTGCCAGCAGCCTTTCCGGGAGGTCTACTGGGGCCAACGTCCTGACTTTC
CASSLSGRSTGANVLTF
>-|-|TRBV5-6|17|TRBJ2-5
TGTGCCAGCAGCTTCAATAGGAAACGGCGGGGAGGAGAGACCCAGTACTTC
CASSFNRKRRGGETQYF
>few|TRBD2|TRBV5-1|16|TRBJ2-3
TGCGCCAGCAGCTTGGCCCAGCTAGCGGGTACAGATACGCAGTATTTT
CASSLAQLAGTDTQYF
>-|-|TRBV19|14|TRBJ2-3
TGTGCCAGTAGTACCCCCGGAGGGGCAGATACGCAGTATTTT
CASSTPGGADTQYF
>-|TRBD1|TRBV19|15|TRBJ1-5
TGTGCCAGTAGTATCTTGGGACAGATCAATCAGCCCCAGCATTTT
CASSILGQINQPQHF
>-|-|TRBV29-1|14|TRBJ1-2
TGCAGCGTTTTTGGGCGGGGGGGGCACTATGGCTACACCTTC
CSVFGRGGHYGYTF
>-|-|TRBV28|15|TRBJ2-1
TGTGCCATCCAAGAGTCGGGAATCCCGGGCAATGAGCAGTTCTTC
CAIQESGIPGNEQFF
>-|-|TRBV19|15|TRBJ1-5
TGTGCCAGTAGCCGGGAGGGGCTGAGCAATCAGCCCCAGCATTTT
CASSREGLSNQPQHF
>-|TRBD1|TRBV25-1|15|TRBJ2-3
TGTGCCAGCAGGCCCCGGACAGGGAGCACAGATACGCAGTATTTT
CASRPRTGSTDTQYF
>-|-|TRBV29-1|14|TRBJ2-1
TGCAGCGTTGCGGCGGACTACCTGGGGGATGAGCAGTTCTTC
CSVAADYLGDEQFF
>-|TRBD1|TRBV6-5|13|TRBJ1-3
TGTGCCAGCTACAGGGGGGATGGAAACACCATATATTTT
CASYRGDGNTIYF
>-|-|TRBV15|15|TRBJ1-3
TGTGCCACCAGCAGAGAAGGGGCGGTAGGAAACACCATATATTTT
CATSREGAVGNTIYF
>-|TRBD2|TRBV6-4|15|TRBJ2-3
TGTGCCAGCAGTGACGCAGCGGGAGGGCCCGATACGCAGTATTTT
CASSDAAGGPDTQYF
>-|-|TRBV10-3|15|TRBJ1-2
TGTGCCATCAGTGGGGGCCGCCCCTTGGACTATGGCTACACCTTC
CAISGGRPLDYGYTF
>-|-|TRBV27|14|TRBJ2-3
TGTGCCAGCAGTATCACGGAGGGCACAGATACGCAGTATTTT
CASSITEGTDTQYF
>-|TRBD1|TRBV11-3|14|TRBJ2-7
TGTGCCAGCAGCCCACAGGGACAGGGCAACGAGCAGTACTTC
CASSPQGQGNEQYF
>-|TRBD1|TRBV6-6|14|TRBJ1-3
TGTGCCAGCAGTTACGCCGACGGACAGGCTCTTTTGCATTTT
CASSYADGQALLHF
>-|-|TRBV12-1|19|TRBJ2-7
TGTGCCAGCAGCTCAAACCTCATACTAGCGGGAGATCGCACCTACGAGCAGTACTTC
CASSSNLILAGDRTYEQYF
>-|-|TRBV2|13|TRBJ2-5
TGTGCCAGCGGGTCCCAGGGAAGAGAGACCCAGTACTTC
CASGSQGRETQYF
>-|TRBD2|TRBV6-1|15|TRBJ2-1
TGTGCCAGCAGTGATCTAGCGGGTGGCTCCAATGAGCAGTTCTTC
CASSDLAGGSNEQFF
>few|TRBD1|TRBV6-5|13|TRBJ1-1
TGTGCCAGCAGGGGGACAGGGAGGACTGAAGCTTTCTTT
CASRGTGRTEAFF